The 23 T cell receptor beta chains in this list originate from one sample, sequenced in a study of human CD8 memory T cell subsets. The authors made TCR beta libraries using UMI-labeled 5' RACE. After re-calling the 5' RACE reads, TCRdb lists one entry per CDR3 protein, DNA absent. Recorded here are just under 7,500 distinct CDR3 sequences; the top ten clones represent around 20%. The specimen sequenced was CD8+ T cells from PBMCs. The source is a human donor in good health.

The chain employs TRBV5-1 and TRBJ2-5; TCRdb's D call of TRBD1 is untestable without DNA. CDR1 is SGHRS, CDR2 YFSETQ, per germline. The CDR3 contains 15 residues. This chain's CDR3 is CASSTWDSAQETQYF.

The rearrangement uses TRBV3-1 and TRBJ1-1; the D call from TCRdb, TRBD1, cannot be confirmed without DNA. From germline, CDR1 is LGHDT and CDR2 YNNKEL (reference sequence). This CDR3 spans 15 amino acids. CDR3 region: CASSQGTGSSTEAFF.

The chain links TRBV29-1 to TRBJ1-1; TCRdb calls TRBD1, which cannot be checked without DNA. CDR1 SQVTM and CDR2 ANQGSEA come from the germline V gene. This CDR3 contains 13 residues. The CDR3 sequence is CSVQTGRTTEAFF.

The chain recombines TRBV14 with TRBJ2-7; the D gene TCRdb calls, TRBD2, cannot be checked with no DNA. Per germline, CDR1 SGHDN and CDR2 FVKESK. The CDR3 has 13 residues. The CDR3 loop is CASSPPSGYEQYF.

The V and J genes are TRBV5-1 and TRBJ2-5; as DNA is missing, the TRBD2 call by TCRdb cannot be tested. Germline loops: CDR1 SGHRS, CDR2 YFSETQ. The CDR3 length is 15 residues. CDR3 sequence: CASSLWGGRQETQYF.

This clonotype is medium-sized by frequency. This chain uses TRBV14 with TRBJ1-1. Germline loops: CDR1 SGHDN, CDR2 FVKESK. This CDR3 spans 12 amino acids. The CDR3 sequence: CASSQVSTEAFF.

The gene calls are TRBV7-6 and TRBJ2-2; TCRdb's D call of TRBD1 is untestable without DNA. Germline lookup yields CDR1 SGHVS and CDR2 FNYEAQ. The CDR3 covers 15 residues. This chain's CDR3 is CASSLGTGNTGELFF.

This clonotype registers medium-sized (0.01 to 0.1%) by frequency. This chain links TRBV28 with TRBJ1-3; the D call from TCRdb, TRBD1, cannot be confirmed without DNA. The CDR3 covers 14 residues. Germline CDR1 reads MDHEN; CDR2 reads SYDVKM. The CDR3 spells CASTPGWSGNTIYF.

The V gene is TRBV9, the J gene TRBJ2-7; TCRdb proposes TRBD2, but this gene call is untestable without DNA. There are 13 residues in the CDR3. Germline V gene sequence: CDR1 SGDLS, CDR2 YYNGEE. CDR3 protein: CASSLGLSSEQYF.

This clonotype counts as medium-sized by frequency. This chain links TRBV2 with TRBJ2-7; without DNA, the TCRdb call of TRBD1 cannot be checked. The CDR3 extends over 13 amino acids. Per the germline V gene, CDR1 is SNHLY and CDR2 is FYNNEI. CDR3 amino acids: CAITGVDSYEQYF.

This chain joins TRBV20-1 and TRBJ2-3; the D call from TCRdb, TRBD2, cannot be confirmed without DNA. The CDR3 loop spans 16 amino acids. Germline loops: CDR1 DFQATT, CDR2 SNEGSKA (reference sequence). The chain's CDR3 is CSARGRPLGGTDTQYF.

This chain joins TRBV2 and TRBJ2-7; TCRdb designates TRBD1, a call that cannot be tested without DNA. This CDR3 is 12 amino acids long. The V gene's germline CDR1 is SNHLY and CDR2 FYNNEI. The CDR3 region is CASSEVNRGQYF.

The rearrangement uses TRBV6-2 or TRBV6-3 and TRBJ2-7; without DNA, the TCRdb call of TRBD1 cannot be checked. CDR3 length equals 15 residues. CDR1 and CDR2 (germline): MNHEY, SVGEGT. The CDR3 loop is CASSTPRTASYEQYF.

The genes are TRBV7-6 and TRBJ2-5; TCRdb names TRBD1, which stays unverified in the absence of DNA. Germline V gives CDR1 SGHVS, CDR2 FNYEAQ. The CDR3 covers 15 residues. The chain's CDR3 is CASSPHPGDQETQYF.

The chain employs TRBV7-9 and TRBJ2-5; without DNA, the TCRdb call of TRBD1 cannot be checked. Germline V gene lookup returns CDR1 SEHNR and CDR2 FQNEAQ (reference sequence). The length of the CDR3 is 14 residues. The CDR3 here is CASSPGTGVKTQYF.

The chain is built from TRBV7-8 and TRBJ2-7. This CDR3 is 14 amino acids long. In germline, CDR1 is SGHVS, CDR2 FQNEAQ. The CDR3 spells CASSPQRQAYEQYF.

The chain joins TRBV15 to TRBJ2-1; lacking DNA, the TRBD1 call made by TCRdb goes unchecked. The CDR3 has 17 amino acids. The germline CDR1 and CDR2 sequences are LNHNV and YYDKDF (reference sequence). This chain's CDR3 is CATSRDGAGTPYNEQFF.

This sequence joins TRBV28 and TRBJ2-3; TCRdb gives TRBD1 as the D gene, but with no DNA this cannot be confirmed. This CDR3 contains 14 residues. The germline CDR1 and CDR2 sequences are MDHEN and SYDVKM. This CDR3 reads CASSLSRRGNTQYF.

The chain carries TRBV11-2 and TRBJ2-7; the D gene TCRdb calls, TRBD2, cannot be checked with no DNA. The CDR3 totals 15 residues. CDR1 is SGHAT, CDR2 FQNNGV, per germline. The CDR3 is CASSLGLAGVYEQYF.

This chain uses TRBV28 with TRBJ2-3. The germline gives CDR1 MDHEN, CDR2 SYDVKM. This CDR3 is built from 12 residues. The CDR3 is CASSLVADTQYF.

The chain has TRBV2 and TRBJ1-4; TCRdb lists TRBD1, though no DNA is available to test this call. Germline V gives CDR1 SNHLY, CDR2 FYNNEI. This CDR3 region has 13 residues. The chain's CDR3 is CASSGGRGEKLFF. The whole variable domain, remainder taken from reference TRBV2 and TRBJ1-4, is EPEVTQTPSHQVTQMGQEVILRCVPISNHLYFYWYRQILGQKVEFLVSFYNNEISEKSEIFDDQFSVERPDGSNFTLKIRSTKLEDSAMYFCASSGGRGEKLFFGSGTQLSVL.

This clonotype is medium-sized by frequency. The gene calls are TRBV9 and TRBJ1-1. CDR3 length: 13 amino acids. Germline lookup yields CDR1 SGDLS and CDR2 YYNGEE. CDR3 region: CASSVAGFTEAFF.

This chain joins TRBV18 and TRBJ1-4. Germline CDR1 KGHSH, CDR2 LQKENI. The CDR3 is 13 residues long. The CDR3 is CASSRASREKLFF.